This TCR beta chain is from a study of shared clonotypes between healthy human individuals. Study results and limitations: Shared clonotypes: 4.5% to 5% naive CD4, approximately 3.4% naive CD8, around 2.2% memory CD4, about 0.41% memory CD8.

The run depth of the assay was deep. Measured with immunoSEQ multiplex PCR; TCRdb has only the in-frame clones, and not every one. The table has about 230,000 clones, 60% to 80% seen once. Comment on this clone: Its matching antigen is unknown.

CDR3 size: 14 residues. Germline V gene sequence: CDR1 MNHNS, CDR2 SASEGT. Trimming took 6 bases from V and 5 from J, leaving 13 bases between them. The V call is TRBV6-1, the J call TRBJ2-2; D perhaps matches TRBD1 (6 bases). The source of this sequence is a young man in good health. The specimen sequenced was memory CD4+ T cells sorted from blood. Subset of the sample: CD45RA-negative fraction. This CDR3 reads CASRNRVKTGELFF. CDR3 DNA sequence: TGTGCCAGCAGGAACAGGGTAAAAACCGGGGAGCTGTTTTTT.